This T cell receptor beta chain came from a study of T cells after yellow fever vaccination. TCRdb reprocessed the 5' RACE reads with MiXCR, giving one entry per CDR3 protein. The repertoire holds about 200,000 distinct CDR3 sequences, with more than 3% as singletons. Material: CD4+ T cells sorted from PBMCs, obtained 10 days after the yellow fever booster vaccination. The source of this sequence is a man younger than 30 who received the YFV17D yellow fever vaccine.

This CDR3 reads CASSYPDSNGYTF. The CDR3 DNA is TGTGCCAGCAGTTACCCCGACAGCAATGGCTACACCTTC. The chain employs TRBV6-5 and TRBJ1-2, with D perhaps TRBD1 (5 bases). Trimming left V 2 bases short and J 6 bases short, with 10 bases between. CDR3 size: 13 residues. The V gene's germline CDR1 is MNHEY and CDR2 SVGAGI.